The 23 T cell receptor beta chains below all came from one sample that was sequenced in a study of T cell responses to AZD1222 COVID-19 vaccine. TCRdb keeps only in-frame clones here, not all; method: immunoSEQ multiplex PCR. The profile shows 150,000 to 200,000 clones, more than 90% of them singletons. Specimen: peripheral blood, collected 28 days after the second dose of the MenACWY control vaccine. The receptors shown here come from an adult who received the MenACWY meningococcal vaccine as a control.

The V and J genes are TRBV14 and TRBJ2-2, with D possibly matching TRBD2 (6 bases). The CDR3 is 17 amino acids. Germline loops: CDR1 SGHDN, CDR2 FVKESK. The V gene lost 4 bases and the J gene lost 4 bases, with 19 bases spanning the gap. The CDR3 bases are TGTGCCAGCAGCCTAACCGCGGCGGGATGGGGCACCGGGGAGCTGTTTTTT. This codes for CASSLTAAGWGTGELFF.

Written as DNA, the CDR3 is TGCGCCAGCAGCTTGGGAGGGGATGAGCAGTTCTTC. This gives the protein CASSLGGDEQFF. This sequence joins TRBV5-1 and TRBJ2-1; D is perhaps TRBD1 or TRBD2 (5 bases each). Per the germline V gene, CDR1 is SGHRS and CDR2 is YFSETQ. CDR3 size: 12 residues. Trimming stripped 0 bases from V and 8 bases from J, with 6 bases between. Combining the CDR3 with reference TRBV5-1 and TRBJ2-1 gives the whole variable domain KAGVTQTPRYLIKTRGQQVTLSCSPISGHRSVSWYQQTPGQGLQFLFEYFSETQRNKGNFPGRFSGRQFSNSRSEMNVSTLELGDSALYLCASSLGGDEQFFGPGTRLTVL.

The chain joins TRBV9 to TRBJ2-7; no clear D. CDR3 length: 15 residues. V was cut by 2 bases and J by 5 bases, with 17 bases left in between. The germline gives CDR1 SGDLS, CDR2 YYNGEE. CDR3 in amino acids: CASSVIGTSRDEQYF. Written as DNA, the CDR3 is TGTGCCAGCAGCGTTATCGGCACCTCTCGCGACGAGCAGTACTTC.

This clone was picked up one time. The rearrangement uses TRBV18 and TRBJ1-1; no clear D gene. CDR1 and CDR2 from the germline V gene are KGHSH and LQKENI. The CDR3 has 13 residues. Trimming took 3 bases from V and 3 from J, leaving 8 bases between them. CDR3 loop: CASSPHPDTEAFF. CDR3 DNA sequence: TGTGCCAGCTCACCCCACCCAGACACTGAAGCTTTCTTT.

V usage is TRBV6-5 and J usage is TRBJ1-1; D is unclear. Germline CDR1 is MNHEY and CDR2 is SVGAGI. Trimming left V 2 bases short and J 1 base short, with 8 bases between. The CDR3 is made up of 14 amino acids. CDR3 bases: TGTGCCAGCAGTTACAGGGCCGCGAACACTGAAGCTTTCTTT. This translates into CASSYRAANTEAFF.

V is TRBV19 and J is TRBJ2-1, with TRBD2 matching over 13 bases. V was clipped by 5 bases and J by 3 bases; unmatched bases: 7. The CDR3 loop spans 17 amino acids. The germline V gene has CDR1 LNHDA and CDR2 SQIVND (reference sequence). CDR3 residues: CASSPETSGRFYNEQFF. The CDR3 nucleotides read TGTGCCAGTAGTCCCGAGACTAGCGGGAGGTTCTACAATGAGCAGTTCTTC.

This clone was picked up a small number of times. The CDR3 protein is CASSQTVYTEAFF. CDR3 bases: TGTGCCAGCAGCCAGACCGTGTACACTGAAGCTTTCTTT. The chain joins TRBV27 to TRBJ1-1; D is unresolved. V shed 6 bases and J shed 3 bases, with 11 bases lying between them. In germline, CDR1 is MNHEY, CDR2 SMNVEV (reference sequence). The CDR3 has 13 residues.

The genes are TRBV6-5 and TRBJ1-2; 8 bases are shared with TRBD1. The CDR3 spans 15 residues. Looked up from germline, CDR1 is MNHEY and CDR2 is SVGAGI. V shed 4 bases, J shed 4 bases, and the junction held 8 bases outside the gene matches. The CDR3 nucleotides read TGTGCCAGCAGTTTTAGGACAGGGCCGTCCTATGGCTACACCTTC. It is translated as CASSFRTGPSYGYTF.

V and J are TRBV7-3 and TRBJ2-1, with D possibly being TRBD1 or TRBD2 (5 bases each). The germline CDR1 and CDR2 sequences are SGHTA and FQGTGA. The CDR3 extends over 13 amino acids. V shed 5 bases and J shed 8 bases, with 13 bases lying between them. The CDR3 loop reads CASSQGGGDEQFF. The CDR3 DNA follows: TGTGCCAGCAGCCAGGGCGGAGGCGATGAGCAGTTCTTC.

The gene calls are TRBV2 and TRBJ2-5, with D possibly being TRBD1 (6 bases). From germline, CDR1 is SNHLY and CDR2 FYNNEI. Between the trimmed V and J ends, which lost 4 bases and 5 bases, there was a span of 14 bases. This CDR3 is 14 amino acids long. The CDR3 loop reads CASSVVGAGETQYF. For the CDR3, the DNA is TGTGCCAGCAGTGTGGTGGGGGCTGGGGAGACCCAGTACTTC.

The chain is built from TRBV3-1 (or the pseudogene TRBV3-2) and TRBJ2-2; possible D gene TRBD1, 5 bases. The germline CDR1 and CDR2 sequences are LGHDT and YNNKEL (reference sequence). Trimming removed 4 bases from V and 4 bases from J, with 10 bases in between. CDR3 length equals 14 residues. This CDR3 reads CASSRLGATGELFF. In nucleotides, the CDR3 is TGTGCCAGCAGCCGTCTAGGGGCCACCGGGGAGCTGTTTTTT.

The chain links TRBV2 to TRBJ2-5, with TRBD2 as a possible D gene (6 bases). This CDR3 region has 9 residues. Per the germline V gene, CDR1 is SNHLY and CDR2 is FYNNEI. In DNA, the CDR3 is TGTGGCACCGGGACTCCTCAGTACTTC. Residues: CGTGTPQYF.

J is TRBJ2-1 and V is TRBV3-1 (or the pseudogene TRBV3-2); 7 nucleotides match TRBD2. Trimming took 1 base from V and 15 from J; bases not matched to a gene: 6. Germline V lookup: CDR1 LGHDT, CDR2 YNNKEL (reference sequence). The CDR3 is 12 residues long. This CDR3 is CASSQGGASGFF. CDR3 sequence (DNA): TGTGCCAGCAGCCAAGGAGGGGCTAGCGGGTTCTTC.

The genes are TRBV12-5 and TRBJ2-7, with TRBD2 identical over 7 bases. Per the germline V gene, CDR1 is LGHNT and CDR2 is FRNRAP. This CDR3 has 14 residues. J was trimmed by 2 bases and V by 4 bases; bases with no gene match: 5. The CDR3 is CASGSGRAAYEQYF. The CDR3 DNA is TGTGCTAGTGGTTCGGGGAGGGCCGCCTACGAGCAGTACTTC.

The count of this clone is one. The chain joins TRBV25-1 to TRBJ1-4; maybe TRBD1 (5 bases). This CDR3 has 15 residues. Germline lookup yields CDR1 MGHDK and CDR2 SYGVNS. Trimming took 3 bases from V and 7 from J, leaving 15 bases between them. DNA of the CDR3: TGTGCCAGCAGTGACAAAGGGGCTCGAGGTGAAAAACTGTTTTTT. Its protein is CASSDKGARGEKLFF.

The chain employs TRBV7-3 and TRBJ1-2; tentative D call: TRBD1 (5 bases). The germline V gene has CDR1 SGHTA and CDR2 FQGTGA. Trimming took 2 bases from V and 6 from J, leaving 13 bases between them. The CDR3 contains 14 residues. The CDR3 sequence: CASSLDGANDGYTF. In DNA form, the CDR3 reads TGTGCCAGCAGCTTAGACGGGGCCAACGATGGCTACACCTTC.

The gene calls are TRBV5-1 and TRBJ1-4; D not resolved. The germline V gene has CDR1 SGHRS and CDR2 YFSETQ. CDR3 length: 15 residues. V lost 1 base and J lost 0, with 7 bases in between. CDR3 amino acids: CASSLSGTTNEKLFF. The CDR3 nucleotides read TGCGCCAGCAGCTTGTCTGGGACAACTAATGAAAAACTGTTTTTT. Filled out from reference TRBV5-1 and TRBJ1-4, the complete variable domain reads KAGVTQTPRYLIKTRGQQVTLSCSPISGHRSVSWYQQTPGQGLQFLFEYFSETQRNKGNFPGRFSGRQFSNSRSEMNVSTLELGDSALYLCASSLSGTTNEKLFFGSGTQLSVL.

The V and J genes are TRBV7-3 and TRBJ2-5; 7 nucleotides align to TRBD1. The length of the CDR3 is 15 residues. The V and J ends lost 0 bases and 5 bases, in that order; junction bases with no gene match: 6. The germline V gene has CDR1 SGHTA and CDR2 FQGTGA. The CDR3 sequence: CASSLTLDRAETQYF. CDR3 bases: TGTGCCAGCAGCTTAACCCTAGACAGGGCTGAGACCCAGTACTTC. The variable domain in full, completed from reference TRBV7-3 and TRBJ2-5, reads GAGVSQTPSNKVTEKGKYVELRCDPISGHTALYWYRQSLGQGPEFLIYFQGTGAADDSGLPNDRFFAVRPEGSVSTLKIQRTERGDSAVYLCASSLTLDRAETQYFGPGTRLLVL.

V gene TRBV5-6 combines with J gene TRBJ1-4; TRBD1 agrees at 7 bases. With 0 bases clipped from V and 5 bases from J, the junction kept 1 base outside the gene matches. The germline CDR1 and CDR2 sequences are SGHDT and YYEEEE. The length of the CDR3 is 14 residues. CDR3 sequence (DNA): TGTGCCAGCAGCTTGGACAGGGGCAATGAAAAACTGTTTTTT. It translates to CASSLDRGNEKLFF.

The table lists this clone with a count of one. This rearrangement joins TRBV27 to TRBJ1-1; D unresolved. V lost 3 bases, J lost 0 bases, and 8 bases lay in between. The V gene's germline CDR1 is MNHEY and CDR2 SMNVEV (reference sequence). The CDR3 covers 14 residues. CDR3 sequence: CASSFLGVNTEAFF. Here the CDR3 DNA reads TGTGCCAGCAGTTTTCTGGGAGTGAACACTGAAGCTTTCTTT.

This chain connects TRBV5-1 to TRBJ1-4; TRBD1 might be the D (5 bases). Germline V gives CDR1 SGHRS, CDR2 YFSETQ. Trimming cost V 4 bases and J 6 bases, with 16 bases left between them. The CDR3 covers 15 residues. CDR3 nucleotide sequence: TGCGCCAGCAGCCCTCGGGGGGGGAGCGATGAAAAACTGTTTTTT. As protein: CASSPRGGSDEKLFF.

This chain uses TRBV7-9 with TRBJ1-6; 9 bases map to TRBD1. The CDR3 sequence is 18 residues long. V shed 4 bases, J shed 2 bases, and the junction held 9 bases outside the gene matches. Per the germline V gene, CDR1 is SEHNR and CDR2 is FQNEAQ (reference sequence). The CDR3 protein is CASSSTKQGAPYNSPLHF. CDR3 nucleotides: TGTGCCAGCAGCTCAACGAAACAGGGGGCCCCCTATAATTCACCCCTCCACTTT.

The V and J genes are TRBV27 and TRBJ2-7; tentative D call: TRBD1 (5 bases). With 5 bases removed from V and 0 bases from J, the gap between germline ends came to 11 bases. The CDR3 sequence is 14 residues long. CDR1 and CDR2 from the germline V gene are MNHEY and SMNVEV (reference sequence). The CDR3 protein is CASSPQGISYEQYF. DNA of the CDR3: TGTGCCAGCAGTCCCCAGGGAATCTCCTACGAGCAGTACTTC.